These T cell receptor beta chains were read from a single sample in a study of cytotoxic CD8 clonotypes in ibrutinib-treated CLL. Sequencing was performed with immunoSEQ multiplex PCR; in TCRdb, only in-frame clones are kept and a portion is missing. The sample carries over 95,000 clones, 58% recorded once. This specimen was PBMCs, taken after 24 months of ibrutinib treatment. All receptors derive from a human donor with chronic lymphocytic leukemia. Both conserved end residues are part of each CDR3. A D gene is named only where the DNA matches it firmly. Size tells how often a clone was seen (once, few, many) or the class of an expanded clone, and some rows leave it out.

v_call,d_call,j_call,clone_size,cdr3_aa,cdr3_nt
TRBV28,-,TRBJ1-5,-,CASSPGGGYSNQPQHF,TGTGCCAGCAGTCCCGGCGGGGGGTATTCCAATCAGCCCCAGCATTTT
TRBV7-9,-,TRBJ1-5,-,CASSLGEYSNQPQHF,TGTGCCAGCAGCTTAGGGGAATATAGCAATCAGCCCCAGCATTTT
TRBV29-1,-,TRBJ1-3,-,CSVGGVGKASGNTIYF,TGCAGCGTTGGGGGAGTGGGGAAGGCTTCTGGAAACACCATATATTTT
TRBV5-6,-,TRBJ1-2,-,CASSFLEGYGYTF,TGTGCCAGCAGCTTCCTCGAAGGTTATGGCTACACCTTC
TRBV23-1,-,TRBJ2-5,-,CASRKGPGQETQYF,TGCGCCAGCAGAAAGGGGCCGGGCCAAGAGACCCAGTACTTC
TRBV7-6,TRBD1,TRBJ2-7,once,CASSLSPGGVYEQYF,TGTGCCAGCAGCTTATCACCAGGGGGCGTCTACGAGCAGTACTTC
TRBV6-1,-,TRBJ1-6,many,CASSPSRSDSPLHF,TGTGCCAGCAGTCCTTCCCGATCAGATTCACCCCTCCACTTT
TRBV6-6,-,TRBJ1-4,-,CASRGEKLFF,TGTGCCAGTCGGGGTGAAAAACTGTTTTTT
TRBV29-1,-,TRBJ2-3,-,CSVEGGIGDTQYF,TGCAGCGTTGAAGGCGGGATCGGGGATACGCAGTATTTT
TRBV13,TRBD1,TRBJ1-6,-,CASSHTRTGLGVSPLHF,TGTGCCAGCAGCCACACCCGGACAGGGTTAGGGGTATCACCCCTCCACTTT
TRBV7-8,-,TRBJ2-3,-,CASSPGPGTDTQYF,TGTGCCAGCAGTCCTGGTCCGGGCACAGATACGCAGTATTTT